This TCR beta chain stems from a study of T cells in localized non-small cell lung cancer. The CDR3 runs to 14 residues. The germline gives CDR1 KGHSH, CDR2 LQKENI. The ends were cut back, 2 bases at V and 1 base at J, with 8 bases in the middle. Clones were sequenced by immunoSEQ multiplex PCR, and TCRdb holds only the in-frame ones, with some missing. The table shows 1,700 or so clones, with over 25% occurring only once. The material sequenced was normal lung tissue next to the tumor, taken before any cancer treatment. The chain employs TRBV18 and TRBJ1-1, with a weak D call TRBD1 (6 bases). The TCR sequence derives from a woman aged 40-69 years with stage I lung adenocarcinoma. This chain's CDR3 is CASSPGQRNTEAFF. CDR3 nucleotides: TGTGCCAGCTCACCAGGACAGCGGAACACTGAAGCTTTCTTT.